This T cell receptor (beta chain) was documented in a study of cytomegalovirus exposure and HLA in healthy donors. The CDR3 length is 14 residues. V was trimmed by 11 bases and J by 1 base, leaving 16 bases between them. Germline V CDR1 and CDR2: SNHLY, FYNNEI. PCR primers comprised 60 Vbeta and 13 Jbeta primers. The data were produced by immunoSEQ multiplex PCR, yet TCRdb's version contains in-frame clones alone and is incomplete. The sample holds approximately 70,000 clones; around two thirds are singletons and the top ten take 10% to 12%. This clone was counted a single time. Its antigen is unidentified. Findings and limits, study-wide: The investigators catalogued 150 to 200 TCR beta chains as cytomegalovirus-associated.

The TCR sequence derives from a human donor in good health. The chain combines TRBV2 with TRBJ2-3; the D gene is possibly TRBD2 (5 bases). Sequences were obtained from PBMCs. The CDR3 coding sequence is TGTGCCGGAACCATAACCGGGGGCACAGATACGCAGTATTTT. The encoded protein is CAGTITGGTDTQYF.